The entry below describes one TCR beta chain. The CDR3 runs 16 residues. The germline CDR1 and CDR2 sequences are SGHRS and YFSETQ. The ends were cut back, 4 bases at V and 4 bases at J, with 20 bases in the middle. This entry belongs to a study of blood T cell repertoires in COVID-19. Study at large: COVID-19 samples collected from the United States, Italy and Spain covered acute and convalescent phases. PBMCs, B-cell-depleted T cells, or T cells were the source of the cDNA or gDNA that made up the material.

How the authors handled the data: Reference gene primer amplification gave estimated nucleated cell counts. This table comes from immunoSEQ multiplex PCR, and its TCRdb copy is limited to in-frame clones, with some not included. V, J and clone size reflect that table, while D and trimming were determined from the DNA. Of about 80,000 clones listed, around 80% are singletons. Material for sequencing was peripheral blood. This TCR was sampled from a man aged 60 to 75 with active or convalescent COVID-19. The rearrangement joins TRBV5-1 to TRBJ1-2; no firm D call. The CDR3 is CASSPPEVSTSYGYTF. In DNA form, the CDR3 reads TGCGCCAGCAGCCCTCCTGAGGTCAGTACGTCCTATGGCTACACCTTC.